The rows below give T cell receptor beta chains drawn from one sample of a study of regulatory T cells in long-lasting Graves disease. From the multiplex PCR reads, TCRdb called clonotypes with MiXCR, one entry per CDR3 protein. This table has roughly 610,000 distinct CDR3 sequences, about 16% appearing once. This same sample was also part of a study on T cells in Graves' hyperthyroidism and ophthalmopathy.

Sequenced material: peripheral blood mononuclear cells (PBMCs), taken at new diagnosis, from a patient treated with antithyroid drugs. These receptors were collected from a man between 18 and 35 years old with Graves disease. CDR3s include the opening cysteine and the closing phenylalanine or tryptophan. A D gene is named only where the DNA matches it firmly. Part of the rows lack a size; the others show once, few, many or a class for expanded clones.

J,size,D,V,DNA,CDR3
TRBJ2-3,few,-,TRBV5-1,TGCGCCAGCAGCTTGGCCGGCGGGATCACAGATACGCAGTATTTT,CASSLAGGITDTQYF
TRBJ2-2,many,-,TRBV30,TGTGCCTGGAGTCAGATAACAACCGGGGAGCTGTTTTTT,CAWSQITTGELFF
TRBJ2-5,many,TRBD1,TRBV20-1,TGCAGTGCTAGAGATCGTAGAGGGGGCTCAGAGACCCAGTACTTC,CSARDRRGGSETQYF
TRBJ1-1,many,-,TRBV11-2,TGTGCCAGCAGCTTAGCCAGGTACACTGAAGCTTTCTTT,CASSLARYTEAFF
TRBJ2-3,many,-,TRBV5-1,TGCGCCAGCAGCTCAGGGGAATTCCCCACAGATACGCAGTATTTT,CASSSGEFPTDTQYF
TRBJ2-7,many,-,TRBV28,TGTGCCAGCAGTTTGTCACCCACCTACGAGCAGTACTTC,CASSLSPTYEQYF
TRBJ2-5,many,-,TRBV28,TGTGCCAGCAGATACCGACTAGGAGGGCAAGAGACCCAGTACTTC,CASRYRLGGQETQYF
TRBJ2-5,many,TRBD2,TRBV7-8,TGTGCCAGCAGCTTAACTGCAGCGGGAGGGCTAAGGATGGAGACCCAGTACTTC,CASSLTAAGGLRMETQYF
TRBJ2-1,many,TRBD1,TRBV5-1,TGCGCCAGCAGCTTAGACAGGGCCTACAATGAGCAGTTCTTC,CASSLDRAYNEQFF
TRBJ1-6,-,-,TRBV2,TGTGCCAGCAGGAGGGGTGGTTGGGATTCACCCCTCCACTTT,CASRRGGWDSPLHF
TRBJ2-1,-,TRBD2,TRBV16,TGTGCCAGCAGCCAATTCACTAGCGGGAGTGAGCAGTTCTTC,CASSQFTSGSEQFF
TRBJ1-1,many,-,TRBV11-2,TGTGCCAGCAGCTTTTACACTGAAGCTTTCTTT,CASSFYTEAFF
TRBJ2-7,-,TRBD2,TRBV5-8,TGTGCCAGCAGCGTATCGACTAGCGGAACCTACGAGCAGTACTTC,CASSVSTSGTYEQYF
TRBJ1-2,many,TRBD1,TRBV2,TGTGCCACAATACCCGGGACAGGGAGATATGGCTACACCTTC,CATIPGTGRYGYTF
TRBJ2-5,few,-,TRBV5-4,TGTGCCAGCAGCTTGGATGAGGGAGAGACCCAGTACTTC,CASSLDEGETQYF
TRBJ1-5,many,-,TRBV28,TGTGCCAGCAGCCTCATAGGACGCGGAAATCAGCCCCAGCATTTT,CASSLIGRGNQPQHF
TRBJ2-1,few,-,TRBV9,TGTGCCAGCAGCGGGACTACCTCGGGGAATGAGCAGTTCTTC,CASSGTTSGNEQFF
TRBJ1-6,-,TRBD1,TRBV5-1,TGCGCCAGCAGCACGGGACAGGGGCATTATAATTCACCCCTCCACTTT,CASSTGQGHYNSPLHF
TRBJ2-5,many,-,TRBV28,TGTGCCAGCAGCCCGCCCCGCTCAGAGACCCAGTACTTC,CASSPPRSETQYF
TRBJ2-5,-,-,TRBV7-8,TGTGCCAGCAGCTCGCCCAACCACGCGGCGGTCAACCCCGAAGAGACCCAGTACTTC,CASSSPNHAAVNPEETQYF
TRBJ2-7,-,-,TRBV4-1,TGCGCCAGCAGCCAACACCCAGGGACTCCTCCCTACGAGCAGTACTTC,CASSQHPGTPPYEQYF